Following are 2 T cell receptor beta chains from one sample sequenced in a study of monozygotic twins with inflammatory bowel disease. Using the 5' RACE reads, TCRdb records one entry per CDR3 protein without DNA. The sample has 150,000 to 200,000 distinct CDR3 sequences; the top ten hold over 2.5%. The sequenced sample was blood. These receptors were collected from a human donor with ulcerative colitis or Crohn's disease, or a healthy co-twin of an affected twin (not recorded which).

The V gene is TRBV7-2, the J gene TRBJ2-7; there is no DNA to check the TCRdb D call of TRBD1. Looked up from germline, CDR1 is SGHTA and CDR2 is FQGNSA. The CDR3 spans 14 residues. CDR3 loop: CASSFGGNSYEQYF.

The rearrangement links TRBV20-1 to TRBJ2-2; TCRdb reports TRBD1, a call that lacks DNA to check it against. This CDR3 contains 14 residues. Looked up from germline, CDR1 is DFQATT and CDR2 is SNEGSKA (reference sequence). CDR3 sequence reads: CSASPREYTGELFF.